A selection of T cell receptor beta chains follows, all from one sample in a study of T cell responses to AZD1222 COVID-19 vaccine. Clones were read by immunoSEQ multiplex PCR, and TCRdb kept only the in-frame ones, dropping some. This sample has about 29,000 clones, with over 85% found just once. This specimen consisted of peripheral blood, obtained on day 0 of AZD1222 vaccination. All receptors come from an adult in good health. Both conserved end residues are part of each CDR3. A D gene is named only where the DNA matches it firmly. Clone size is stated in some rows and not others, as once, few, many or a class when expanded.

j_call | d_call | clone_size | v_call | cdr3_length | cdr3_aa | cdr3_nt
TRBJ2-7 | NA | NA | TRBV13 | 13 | CASSLPGSYEQYF | TGTGCCAGCAGCTTACCAGGGAGCTACGAGCAGTACTTC
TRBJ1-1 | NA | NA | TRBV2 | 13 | CASRRSENTEAFF | TGTGCCAGCAGGAGGTCAGAGAACACTGAAGCTTTCTTT
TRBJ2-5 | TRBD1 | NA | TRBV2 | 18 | CASSGRDRGRGFQETQYF | TGTGCCAGCAGTGGTCGGGACAGGGGAAGGGGGTTCCAAGAGACCCAGTACTTC
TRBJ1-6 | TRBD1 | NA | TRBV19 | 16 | CASSPRGGQSYSPLHF | TGTGCCAGTAGCCCCCGGGGGGGACAGAGTTATTCACCCCTCCACTTT
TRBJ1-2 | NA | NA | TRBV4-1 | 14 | CASTATTAIYGYTF | TGCGCCAGCACCGCCACAACAGCCATCTATGGCTACACCTTC
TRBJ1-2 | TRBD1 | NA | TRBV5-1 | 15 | CASSPLDRFTGGYTF | TGCGCCAGCAGCCCTTTGGACAGGTTCACCGGTGGCTACACCTTC
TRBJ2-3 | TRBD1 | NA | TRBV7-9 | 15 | CASSLFRGQGDTQYF | TGTGCCAGCAGCTTATTCAGGGGGCAGGGAGATACGCAGTATTTT
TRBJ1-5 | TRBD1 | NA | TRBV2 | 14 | CASKSTGGLQPQHF | TGTGCCAGTAAGTCGACAGGGGGCCTTCAGCCCCAGCATTTT
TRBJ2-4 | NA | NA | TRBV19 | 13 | CASTSLAKNIQYF | TGTGCCAGTACCAGTCTAGCCAAAAACATTCAGTACTTC
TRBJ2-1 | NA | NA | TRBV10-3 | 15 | CAIRAGIRSYNEQFF | TGTGCCATCCGAGCTGGAATTAGGTCCTACAATGAGCAGTTCTTC
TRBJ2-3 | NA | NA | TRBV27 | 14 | CASSFRVVTDTQYF | TGTGCCAGCAGTTTCCGAGTAGTCACAGATACGCAGTATTTT
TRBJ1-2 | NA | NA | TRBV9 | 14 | CASSVEEGPYGYTF | TGTGCCAGCAGCGTAGAGGAGGGGCCCTATGGCTACACCTTC
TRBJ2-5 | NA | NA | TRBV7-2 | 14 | CASSLRGAGETQYF | TGTGCCAGCAGCCTGAGGGGGGCCGGGGAGACCCAGTACTTC
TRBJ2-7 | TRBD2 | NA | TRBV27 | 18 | CASSLSTPWGGYGHEQYF | TGTGCCAGCAGTTTATCGACCCCTTGGGGGGGGTATGGGCACGAGCAGTACTTC
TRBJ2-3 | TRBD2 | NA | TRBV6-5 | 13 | CASRRGGTDTQYF | TGTGCCAGCAGACGGGGGGGCACAGATACGCAGTATTTT
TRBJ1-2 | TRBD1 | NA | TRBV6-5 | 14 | CASSSLGQGRGYTF | TGTGCCAGCAGTTCCCTCGGACAGGGTCGGGGCTACACCTTC
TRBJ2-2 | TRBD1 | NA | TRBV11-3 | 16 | CASSLQGASNTGELFF | TGTGCCAGCAGCTTACAGGGGGCTTCGAACACCGGGGAGCTGTTTTTT
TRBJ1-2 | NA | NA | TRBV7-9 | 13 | CASSLSGAGGYTF | TGTGCCAGCAGCTTATCAGGCGCCGGAGGCTACACCTTC
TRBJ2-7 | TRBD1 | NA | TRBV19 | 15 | CASSIGTGLSYEQYF | TGTGCCAGTAGTATTGGGACAGGGCTCTCCTACGAGCAGTACTTC
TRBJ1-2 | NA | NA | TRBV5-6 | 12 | CASSLGAAGYTF | TGTGCCAGCAGCTTGGGCGCGGCGGGCTACACCTTC
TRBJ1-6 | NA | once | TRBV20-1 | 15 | CSASAAGSYNSPLHF | TGCAGTGCTAGTGCCGCTGGCTCCTATAATTCACCCCTCCACTTT
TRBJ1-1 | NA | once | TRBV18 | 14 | CASSVPPMNTEAFF | TGTGCCAGCTCAGTTCCACCGATGAACACTGAAGCTTTCTTT
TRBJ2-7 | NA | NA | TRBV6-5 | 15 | CASSYSAGSSYEQYF | TGTGCCAGCAGTTACTCCGCAGGAAGCTCCTACGAGCAGTACTTC
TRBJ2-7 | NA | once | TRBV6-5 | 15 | CASSYAPGEGYEQYF | TGTGCCAGCAGTTACGCGCCAGGTGAGGGGTACGAGCAGTACTTC
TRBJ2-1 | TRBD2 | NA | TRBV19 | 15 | CATNPGTSGRDEQFF | TGTGCCACCAACCCCGGGACTAGCGGGAGGGATGAGCAGTTCTTC
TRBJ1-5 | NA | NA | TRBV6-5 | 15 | CASSYSRASNQPQHF | TGTGCCAGCAGTTACTCCAGGGCTAGCAATCAGCCCCAGCATTTT
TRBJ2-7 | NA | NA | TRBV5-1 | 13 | CASSLDRAYEQYF | TGCGCCAGCAGCTTGGACAGGGCCTACGAGCAGTACTTC
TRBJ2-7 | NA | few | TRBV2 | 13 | CASRGGAAREQYF | TGTGCCAGCAGGGGCGGGGCCGCCCGGGAGCAGTACTTC
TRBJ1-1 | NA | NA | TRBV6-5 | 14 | CASSYYRGDTEAFF | TGTGCCAGCAGTTACTACCGGGGTGACACTGAAGCTTTCTTT
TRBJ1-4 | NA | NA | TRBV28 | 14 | CASILPGHNEKLFF | TGTGCCAGCATCTTACCGGGACACAATGAAAAACTGTTTTTT
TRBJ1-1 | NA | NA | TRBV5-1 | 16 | CASSLGSRVPNTEAFF | TGCGCCAGCAGCTTGGGCAGCAGGGTTCCGAACACTGAAGCTTTCTTT
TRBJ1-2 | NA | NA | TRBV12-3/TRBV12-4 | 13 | CASSSQRAGGYTF | TGTGCCAGCAGTTCACAAAGGGCAGGAGGCTACACCTTC
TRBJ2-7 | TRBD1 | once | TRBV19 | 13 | CASSMAGGYEQYF | TGTGCCAGTAGTATGGCAGGGGGTTACGAGCAGTACTTC
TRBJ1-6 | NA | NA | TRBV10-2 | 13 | CASIEGGNSPLHF | TGCGCCAGCATAGAAGGCGGTAATTCACCCCTCCACTTT
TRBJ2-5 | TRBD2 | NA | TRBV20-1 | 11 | CSARSGGTQYF | TGCAGTGCTAGATCGGGGGGGACCCAGTACTTC
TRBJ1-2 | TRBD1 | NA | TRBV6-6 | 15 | CASSYPQGDHYGYTF | TGTGCCAGCAGTTACCCACAGGGGGATCACTATGGCTACACCTTC
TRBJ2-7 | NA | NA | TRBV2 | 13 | CASSAQGGYEQYF | TGTGCCAGCAGTGCGCAGGGGGGTTACGAGCAGTACTTC
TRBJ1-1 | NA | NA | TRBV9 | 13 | CASSAVMNTEAFF | TGTGCCAGCAGCGCAGTCATGAACACTGAAGCTTTCTTT
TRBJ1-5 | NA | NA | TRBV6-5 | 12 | CASRGSNQPQHF | TGTGCCAGCAGGGGAAGCAATCAGCCCCAGCATTTT
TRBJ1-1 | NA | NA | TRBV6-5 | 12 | CASSYLTGMAFF | TGTGCCAGCAGTTACCTCACAGGGATGGCTTTCTTT
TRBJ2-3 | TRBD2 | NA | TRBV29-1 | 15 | CSVEGLAGKRDTQYF | TGCAGCGTTGAAGGACTAGCGGGAAAGAGAGATACGCAGTATTTT
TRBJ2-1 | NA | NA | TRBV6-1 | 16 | CASSGQLERNYNEQFF | TGTGCCAGCAGTGGGCAACTGGAGAGGAACTACAATGAGCAGTTCTTC
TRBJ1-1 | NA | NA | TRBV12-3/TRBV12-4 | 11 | CASTVQGLAFF | TGTGCCAGCACCGTTCAAGGTTTGGCTTTCTTT
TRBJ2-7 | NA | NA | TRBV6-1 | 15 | CASSWTNEVSYEQYF | TGTGCCAGCAGTTGGACCAACGAGGTTAGTTACGAGCAGTACTTC
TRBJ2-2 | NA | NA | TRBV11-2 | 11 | CAIRRAGELFF | TGTGCCATCCGGAGGGCCGGGGAGCTGTTTTTT
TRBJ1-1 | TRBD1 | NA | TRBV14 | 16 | CASSQDPQGAFTEAFF | TGTGCCAGCAGCCAAGATCCGCAGGGGGCGTTCACTGAAGCTTTCTTT
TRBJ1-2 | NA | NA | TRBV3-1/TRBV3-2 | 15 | CASTQAGDGYYGYTF | TGTGCCAGCACTCAGGCGGGGGATGGGTACTATGGCTACACCTTC
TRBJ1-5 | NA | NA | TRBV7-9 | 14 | CASSSPGVGRPQHF | TGTGCCAGCAGCTCCCCAGGGGTGGGGAGGCCCCAGCATTTT
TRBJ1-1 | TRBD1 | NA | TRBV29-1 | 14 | CSPTLQGGNTEAFF | TGCAGCCCCACTTTACAGGGGGGAAACACTGAAGCTTTCTTT